This entry lists 16 T cell receptor beta chains sequenced from one sample in a study of T cell repertoires in cytomegalovirus infection. MiXCR, applied by TCRdb to the reads, yields one record per CDR3 protein. The sample lists about 400,000 distinct CDR3 sequences, 15% to 20% occurring once. What was sequenced was PBMCs. The source is a human donor in good health (CMV status not recorded). Some clones in this sample may be carry-over from other donors' samples.

The chain employs TRBV20-1 and TRBJ2-1; a possible D gene is TRBD2 (6 bases). CDR1 and CDR2 from the germline V gene are DFQATT and SNEGSKA (reference sequence). With 6 bases removed from V and 5 bases from J, the gap between germline ends came to 17 bases. The CDR3 runs to 14 residues. This CDR3 is CSARTYRGDNEQFF. CDR3 sequence (DNA): TGCAGTGCCAGGACCTACCGCGGGGACAATGAGCAGTTCTTC.

Ten or more counts support this clonotype. This chain's CDR3 is CASSLIQGEQFF. The DNA for the CDR3 is TGTGCCAGCAGCTTAATCCAGGGGGAGCAGTTCTTC. V is TRBV7-6 and J is TRBJ2-1; weak D call: TRBD1 (6 bases). CDR3 size: 12 residues. Germline-derived CDR1 and CDR2 are SGHVS and FNYEAQ. Trimming shortened V by 2 bases and J by 10 bases, and 9 bases separated the two germline ends.

Many counts were recorded for this clonotype. CDR3 coding DNA: TGTGCCAGCAGCTTAGCGCACTTTCAAGAGACCCAGTACTTC. Its translation is CASSLAHFQETQYF. This sequence joins TRBV7-2 and TRBJ2-5; unclear D gene. CDR3 length: 14 residues. Germline values: CDR1 SGHTA, CDR2 FQGNSA. Trimming took off 0 bases at V and 2 bases at J, with 7 bases between the two ends.

About this clonotype: Mismatch with germline at one junction end may stem from a read error. The chain is built from TRBV6-2 or TRBV6-3 and TRBJ1-1, with D unresolved. This CDR3 has 14 residues. CDR1 is MNHEY and CDR2 is SVGEGT in the germline V gene. CDR3: CATIKGSLNTEALF. The CDR3 nucleotides are TGTGCCACTATAAAAGGCAGTTTGAACACTGAAGCTCTCTTT.

There are many counts of this clonotype. The V gene is TRBV7-2, the J gene TRBJ1-6, with D maybe TRBD1 (6 bases). This CDR3 is 14 amino acids long. Trimming took 7 bases from V and 6 from J, leaving 13 bases between them. Germline values: CDR1 SGHTA, CDR2 FQGNSA. The CDR3 reads CASNMDSSNSPLHF. The CDR3 bases are TGTGCCAGCAACATGGACAGCTCTAATTCACCCCTCCACTTT.

This clonotype was seen many times. The V call is TRBV7-2, the J call TRBJ2-5; D not resolved. Trimming cost V 5 bases and J 3 bases, with 13 bases left between them. Germline lookup yields CDR1 SGHTA and CDR2 FQGNSA. This CDR3 region has 14 residues. Here the CDR3 DNA reads TGTGCCAGCAGCCTCGAGTTTAGTAAAGAGACCCAGTACTTC. Residues: CASSLEFSKETQYF.

This clonotype appeared a few times. This chain connects TRBV5-5 to TRBJ2-5, with TRBD1 as a possible D gene (6 bases). With 1 base removed from V and 5 bases from J, the gap between germline ends came to 15 bases. The CDR3 consists of 15 residues. CDR1 is SGHKS and CDR2 is YYEKEE in the germline V gene (reference sequence). Written as DNA, the CDR3 is TGTGCCAGCAGCTTGAGGTGGGGGCTTTTTGAGACCCAGTACTTC. Encoded protein: CASSLRWGLFETQYF.

The rearrangement joins TRBV10-3 to TRBJ1-3; unclear D gene. Deletions cut 8 bases from V and 0 bases from J, with 14 bases between. From germline, CDR1 is ENHRY and CDR2 SYGVKD. This CDR3 contains 15 residues. In nucleotides, the CDR3 is TGTGCCATCGGGTTTGCAATGACCTCTGGAAACACCATATATTTT. Encoded protein: CAIGFAMTSGNTIYF.

CDR3 sequence reads: CSASPLAGAYEQYF. Written as DNA, the CDR3 is TGCAGTGCTAGCCCCCTAGCGGGGGCCTACGAGCAGTACTTC. This chain joins TRBV20-1 and TRBJ2-7, with 10 bases that match TRBD2. Germline values: CDR1 DFQATT, CDR2 SNEGSKA (reference sequence). The CDR3 consists of 14 residues. Trimming at V came to 3 bases and at J to 2 bases, leaving 4 bases not matched to a gene.

This clonotype has only a few counts. The V and J genes are TRBV7-2 and TRBJ2-1; D not certain. The V and J ends lost 0 bases and 8 bases respectively, with 8 bases between them. The germline V gene has CDR1 SGHTA and CDR2 FQGNSA. CDR3 length equals 13 residues. The CDR3, as DNA: TGTGCCAGCAGCTTAGCCTTGGGCTATGAGCAGTTCTTC. It translates to CASSLALGYEQFF.

This chain uses TRBV2 with TRBJ2-1, with TRBD1 as a possible D gene (5 bases). V shed 1 base and J shed 1 base, with 11 bases lying between them. The CDR3 loop spans 16 amino acids. CDR1 is SNHLY, CDR2 FYNNEI, per germline. The CDR3 DNA reads as TGTGCCAGCAGTGAAGGTTGGCAGGGATCCTACAATGAGCAGTTCTTC. It yields the protein CASSEGWQGSYNEQFF.

This clonotype was observed many times. The V gene is TRBV7-8, the J gene TRBJ1-1, with D perhaps TRBD1 (5 bases). Trimming left V 5 bases short and J 2 bases short, with 15 bases between. Germline assignment: CDR1 SGHVS and CDR2 FQNEAQ. The CDR3 length is 15 residues. CDR3 sequence (DNA): TGTGCCAGCAGCATCCCAGGGACGGTAAACACTGAAGCTTTCTTT. Translated, it gives CASSIPGTVNTEAFF.

J is TRBJ2-2 and V is TRBV7-4; no clear D gene. CDR3 length: 15 amino acids. Deletions cut 3 bases from V and 4 bases from J, with 12 bases between. Germline V lookup: CDR1 SGHVT, CDR2 SQSDAQ. This chain's CDR3 is CASSFGMPSTGELFF. CDR3 coding DNA: TGTGCCAGCAGCTTTGGCATGCCCAGCACCGGGGAGCTGTTTTTT. Complete variable domain (other parts from reference TRBV7-4 and TRBJ2-2): GAGVSQSPRYKVAKRGRDVALRCDSISGHVTLYWYRQTLGQGSEVLTYSQSDAQRDKSGRPSGRFSAERPERSVSTLKIQRTEQGDSAVYLCASSFGMPSTGELFFGEGSRLTVL.

This clonotype was seen a few times. The V call is TRBV2, the J call TRBJ2-2; D tentatively fits TRBD1 or TRBD2 (5 bases each). V lost 7 bases and J lost 7, with 22 bases in between. The germline V gene encodes CDR1 SNHLY and CDR2 FYNNEI. CDR3 length: 16 amino acids. The CDR3 nucleotides are TGTGCCAGCACCCGCGCAGAGTTCGACAGCGGCGGGGAGCTGTTTTTT. It yields the protein CASTRAEFDSGGELFF.

This clonotype has a count of ten or more. V is TRBV7-2 and J is TRBJ2-1, with D possibly being TRBD1 (5 bases). V lost 5 bases to trimming and J lost 6 bases, with 17 bases between them. Germline CDR1 SGHTA, CDR2 FQGNSA. CDR3 size: 15 residues. The CDR3, as DNA: TGTGCCAGCAGCCTCGGACACCAACTCGCCAATGAGCAGTTCTTC. Amino acids: CASSLGHQLANEQFF.

This clonotype was counted many times. CDR3 amino acids: CATIAFSGSGLNTEAFF. CDR3 nucleotide sequence: TGTGCCACCATAGCCTTTTCTGGATCTGGGCTGAACACTGAAGCTTTCTTT. The V and J genes are TRBV6-1 and TRBJ1-1; no clear D gene. The V gene's germline CDR1 is MNHNS and CDR2 SASEGT. V was shortened by 10 bases and J by 0 bases, with 24 bases between the two germline ends. The CDR3 is made up of 17 amino acids.